The 11 T cell receptor beta chains reported below all come from one sample, sequenced in a study of cytomegalovirus exposure and HLA in healthy donors. A multiplex PCR was run with 60 Vbeta primers and 13 Jbeta primers. This table comes from immunoSEQ multiplex PCR, and its TCRdb copy is limited to in-frame clones, with some not included. Of 100,000 or so clones detected, 70% to 90% appear once; the ten largest clones hold 2% to 2.5%. The source material was PBMCs. The receptors originated from a man aged 18-30 years in good health and CMV-seronegative.

J is TRBJ2-5 and V is TRBV5-6, with 10 positions matching TRBD2. CDR3 length: 14 amino acids. Germline assignment: CDR1 SGHDT and CDR2 YYEEEE. J was trimmed by 5 bases and V by 2 bases; bases with no gene match: 3. This CDR3 is CASSLERGGETQYF. CDR3 bases: TGTGCCAGCAGCTTAGAGCGGGGGGGGGAGACCCAGTACTTC.

V and J are TRBV5-8 and TRBJ1-2, with 7 bases lining up with TRBD1. Germline V gives CDR1 SGHTS, CDR2 YDEGEE. This CDR3 has 14 residues. The V gene end was trimmed by 4 bases and the J gene end by 3 bases; junction bases not matched to a gene: 6. The CDR3 region is CASSPRGTDYGYTF. CDR3 bases: TGTGCCAGCAGCCCTCGGGGGACAGACTATGGCTACACCTTC.

The chain combines TRBV28 with TRBJ2-2; possibly TRBD2 for D (7 bases). Trimming shortened V by 3 bases and J by 6 bases, and 14 bases separated the two germline ends. Germline lookup yields CDR1 MDHEN and CDR2 SYDVKM. This CDR3 comprises 15 residues. CDR3 sequence: CASSFERGRAGELFF. For the CDR3, the DNA is TGTGCCAGCAGTTTTGAGAGGGGGAGGGCCGGGGAGCTGTTTTTT. The variable domain in full, with the rest retrieved from reference TRBV28 and TRBJ2-2, is DVKVTQSSRYLVKRTGEKVFLECVQDMDHENMFWYRQDPGLGLRLIYFSYDVKMKEKGDIPEGYSVSREKKERFSLILESASTNQTSMYLCASSFERGRAGELFFGEGSRLTVL.

The CDR3 DNA is TGTGCCAGCAGCTCGTTTAGCGGGGCCCTATACAATGAGCAGTTCTTC. It codes for CASSSFSGALYNEQFF. The genes are TRBV4-2 and TRBJ2-1; TRBD2 matches 8 bases. CDR3 size: 16 residues. Trimming removed 5 bases from V and 4 bases from J; junction bases left unmatched: 10. CDR1 LGHNA and CDR2 YNFKEQ come from the germline V gene.

The chain combines TRBV10-1 with TRBJ2-7; 8 bases line up with TRBD1. The CDR3 runs to 14 residues. The V gene's germline CDR1 is WNHNN and CDR2 SYGVQD (reference sequence). Germline trimming cut 3 bases from V and 2 bases from J; bases unmatched to any gene: 3. CDR3 residues: CASSEYRGAYEQYF. CDR3 DNA: TGCGCCAGCAGTGAATACAGGGGGGCCTACGAGCAGTACTTC.

V gene TRBV19 combines with J gene TRBJ2-7; maybe TRBD2 (5 bases). V was cut by 1 base and J by 7 bases, with 14 bases left in between. The CDR3 length is 14 residues. CDR1 is LNHDA and CDR2 is SQIVND in the germline V gene (reference sequence). CDR3 region: CASSIGGLTTEQYF. CDR3 sequence (DNA): TGTGCCAGTAGTATAGGGGGATTGACTACGGAGCAGTACTTC.

This clone was observed once. This CDR3 is CASSSTGYEQYF. For the CDR3, the DNA is TGTGCCAGCAGCTCGACAGGGTACGAGCAGTACTTC. This chain links TRBV11-3 with TRBJ2-7; the match to TRBD1 covers 7 bases. V shed 4 bases, J shed 4 bases, and the junction held 1 base outside the gene matches. Germline V gene sequence: CDR1 SGHNT, CDR2 YENEEA. The CDR3 runs to 12 residues.

The chain combines TRBV9 with TRBJ2-1, with D possibly matching TRBD1 (6 bases). Per germline, CDR1 SGDLS and CDR2 YYNGEE. V dropped 0 bases and J dropped 3 bases, with 10 bases sitting between them. The CDR3 has 15 residues. CDR3 DNA: TGTGCCAGCAGCGTAGGCAGGGGAGACTACAATGAGCAGTTCTTC. The encoded protein is CASSVGRGDYNEQFF.

V is TRBV19 and J is TRBJ2-1, with D unresolved. Germline CDR1 is LNHDA and CDR2 is SQIVND (reference sequence). Trimming took 5 bases from V and 10 from J, leaving 12 bases between them. The CDR3 runs to 12 residues. In nucleotides, the CDR3 is TGTGCCAGTAGTTCGCTCTGGCGGGAGCAGTTCTTC. Its protein product is CASSSLWREQFF.

The chain employs TRBV6-1 and TRBJ2-7; TRBD1 matches at 8 bases. The CDR3 spans 15 residues. Germline trimming cut 1 base from V and 3 bases from J; bases unmatched to any gene: 5. Germline loops: CDR1 MNHNS, CDR2 SASEGT. Here the CDR3 DNA reads TGTGCCAGCAGTGAAGGACAGGGGCTGCACTACGAGCAGTACTTC. Translating it yields CASSEGQGLHYEQYF.

The rearrangement joins TRBV6-4 to TRBJ2-7, with TRBD1 identical over 11 bases. Unmatched junction bases numbered 9, after V lost 6 bases and J lost 5 bases. CDR1 is MRHNA and CDR2 is SNTAGT in the germline V gene. This CDR3 spans 15 amino acids. The CDR3 spells CASSTRDRGSHEQYF. The CDR3 DNA sequence: TGTGCCAGCAGCACCAGGGACAGGGGGTCCCACGAGCAGTACTTC.